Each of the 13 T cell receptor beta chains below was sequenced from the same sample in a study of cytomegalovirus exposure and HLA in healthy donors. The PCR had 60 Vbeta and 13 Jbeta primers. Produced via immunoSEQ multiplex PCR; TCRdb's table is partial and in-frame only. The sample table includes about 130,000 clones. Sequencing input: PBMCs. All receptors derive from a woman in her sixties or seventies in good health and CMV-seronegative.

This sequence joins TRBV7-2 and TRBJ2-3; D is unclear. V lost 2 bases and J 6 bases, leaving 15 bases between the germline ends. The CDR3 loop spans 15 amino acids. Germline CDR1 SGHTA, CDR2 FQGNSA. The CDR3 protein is CASSLLGSYLDTQYF. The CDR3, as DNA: TGTGCCAGCAGCTTATTGGGCTCATACTTGGATACGCAGTATTTT.

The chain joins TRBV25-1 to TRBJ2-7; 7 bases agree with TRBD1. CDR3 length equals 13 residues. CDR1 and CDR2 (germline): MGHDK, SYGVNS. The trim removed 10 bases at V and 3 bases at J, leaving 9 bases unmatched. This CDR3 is CANLPGQLYEQYF. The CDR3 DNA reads TGTGCCAACCTTCCGGGACAGCTCTACGAGCAGTACTTC.

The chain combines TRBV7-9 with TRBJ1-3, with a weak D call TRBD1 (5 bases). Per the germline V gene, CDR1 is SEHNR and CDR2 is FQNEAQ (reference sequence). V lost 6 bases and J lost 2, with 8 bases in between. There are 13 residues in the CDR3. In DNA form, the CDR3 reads TGTGCCAGCAGTGCGGGGGCTGGAAACACCATATATTTT. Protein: CASSAGAGNTIYF.

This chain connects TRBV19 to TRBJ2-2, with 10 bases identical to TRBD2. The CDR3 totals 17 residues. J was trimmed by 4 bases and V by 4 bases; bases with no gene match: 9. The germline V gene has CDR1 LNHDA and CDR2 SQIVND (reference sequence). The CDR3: CASSTLPTSGSTGELFF. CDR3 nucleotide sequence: TGTGCCAGTAGTACCCTCCCGACTAGCGGGTCCACCGGGGAGCTGTTTTTT.

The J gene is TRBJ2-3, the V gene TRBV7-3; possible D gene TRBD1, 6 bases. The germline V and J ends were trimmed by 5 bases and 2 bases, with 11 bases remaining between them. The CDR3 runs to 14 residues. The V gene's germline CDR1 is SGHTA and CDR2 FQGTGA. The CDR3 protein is CASSPGQHTDTQYF. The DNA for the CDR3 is TGTGCCAGCAGCCCGGGACAACACACAGATACGCAGTATTTT.

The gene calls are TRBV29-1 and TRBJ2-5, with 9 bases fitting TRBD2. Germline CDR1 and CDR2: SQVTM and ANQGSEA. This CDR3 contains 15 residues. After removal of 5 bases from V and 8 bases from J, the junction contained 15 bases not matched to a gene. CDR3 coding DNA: TGCAGCGTTACGAATCCGCGGGGGGGCCTAAATACCCAGTACTTC. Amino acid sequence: CSVTNPRGGLNTQYF.

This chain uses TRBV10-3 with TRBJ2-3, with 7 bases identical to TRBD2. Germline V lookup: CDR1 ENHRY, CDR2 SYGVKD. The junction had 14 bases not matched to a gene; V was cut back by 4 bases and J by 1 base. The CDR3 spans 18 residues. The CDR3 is CAISGGGRTTPRTDTQYF. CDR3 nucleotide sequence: TGTGCCATCAGTGGGGGAGGGAGGACAACTCCTCGCACAGATACGCAGTATTTT.

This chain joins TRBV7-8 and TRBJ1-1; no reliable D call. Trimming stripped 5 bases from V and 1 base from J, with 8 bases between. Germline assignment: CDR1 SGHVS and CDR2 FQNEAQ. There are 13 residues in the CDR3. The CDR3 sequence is CASSLDRNTEAFF. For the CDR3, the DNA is TGTGCCAGCAGCCTAGATCGGAACACTGAAGCTTTCTTT.

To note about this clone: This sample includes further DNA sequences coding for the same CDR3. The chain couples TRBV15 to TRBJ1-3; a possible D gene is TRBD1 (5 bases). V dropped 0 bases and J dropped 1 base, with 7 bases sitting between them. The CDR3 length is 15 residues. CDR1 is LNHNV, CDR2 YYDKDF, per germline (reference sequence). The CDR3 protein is CATSRDAGSGNTIYF. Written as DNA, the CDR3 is TGTGCCACCAGCAGAGATGCAGGGTCTGGAAACACCATATATTTT.

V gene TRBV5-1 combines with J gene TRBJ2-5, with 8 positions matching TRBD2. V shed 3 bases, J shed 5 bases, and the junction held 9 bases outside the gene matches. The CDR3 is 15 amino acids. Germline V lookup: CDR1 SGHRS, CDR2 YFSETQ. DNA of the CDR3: TGCGCCAGCAGCTACAGCGGGAGAGGATCGGAGACCCAGTACTTC. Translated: CASSYSGRGSETQYF.

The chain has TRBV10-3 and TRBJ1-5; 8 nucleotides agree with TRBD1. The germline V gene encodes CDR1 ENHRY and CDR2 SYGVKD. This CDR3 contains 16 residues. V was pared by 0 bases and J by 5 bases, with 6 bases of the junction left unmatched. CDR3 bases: TGTGCCATCAGTGAGTCCTTGGACAGGGAAGATCAGCCCCAGCATTTT. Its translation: CAISESLDREDQPQHF.

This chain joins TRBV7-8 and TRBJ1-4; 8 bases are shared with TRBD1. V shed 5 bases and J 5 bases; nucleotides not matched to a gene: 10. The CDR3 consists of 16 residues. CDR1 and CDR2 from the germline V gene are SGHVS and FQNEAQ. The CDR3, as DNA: TGTGCCAGCAGCGCACGACCAGGGGGCGCAAATGAAAAACTGTTTTTT. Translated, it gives CASSARPGGANEKLFF. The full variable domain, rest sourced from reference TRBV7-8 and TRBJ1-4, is GAGVSQSPRYKVAKRGQDVALRCDPISGHVSLFWYQQALGQGPEFLTYFQNEAQLDKSGLPSDRFFAERPEGSVSTLKIQRTQQEDSAVYLCASSARPGGANEKLFFGSGTQLSVL.

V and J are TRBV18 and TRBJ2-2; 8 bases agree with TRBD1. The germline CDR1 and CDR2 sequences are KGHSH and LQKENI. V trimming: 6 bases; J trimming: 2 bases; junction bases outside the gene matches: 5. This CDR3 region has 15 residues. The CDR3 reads CASSQGQGNTGELFF. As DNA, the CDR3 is TGTGCCAGCTCGCAAGGACAGGGTAACACCGGGGAGCTGTTTTTT.